A single sample gave rise to the 32 T cell receptor beta chains below, sequenced in a study of blood T cell repertoires in COVID-19. Assay: immunoSEQ multiplex PCR; the TCRdb copy retains only in-frame clones and omits some. The sample lists 270,000 or so clones; 65% to 90% were seen once. The sample was peripheral blood. The receptors originated from a human donor in a cohort sampled during active COVID-19.

This clone was counted a single time. The junction and the germline gene differ at one end; a read error may be behind it. The chain has TRBV28 and TRBJ2-2; D is possibly TRBD2 (6 bases). Per germline, CDR1 MDHEN and CDR2 SYDVKM. There are 15 residues in the CDR3. This chain's CDR3 is CASSSATGAGSFLEF. For the CDR3, the DNA is TGTGCCAGCAGTTCCGCCACTGGGGCGGGGAGCTTCCTTGAATTT.

The chain joins TRBV6-5 to TRBJ2-7; 8 nucleotides line up with TRBD1. CDR3 size: 14 residues. V trimming: 6 bases; J trimming: 5 bases; junction bases outside the gene matches: 9. The germline V gene encodes CDR1 MNHEY and CDR2 SVGAGI. CDR3 residues: CASSPDRVRNEQYF. For the CDR3, the DNA is TGTGCCAGCAGCCCGGACAGGGTTAGAAACGAGCAGTACTTC.

The V and J genes are TRBV1 and TRBJ1-2; the table's D call TRBD1 went unverified against the DNA. TRBV1 corresponds to a pseudogene. The CDR3 runs to 13 residues. The CDR3 sequence: CTSPEGANYGYTF. In DNA form, the CDR3 reads TGCACCAGCCCCGAGGGGGCTAACTATGGCTACACCTTC.

The V call is TRBV7-2, the J call TRBJ2-5, with D maybe TRBD2 (6 bases). V was trimmed by 2 bases and J by 5 bases, leaving 12 bases between them. Per the germline V gene, CDR1 is SGHTA and CDR2 is FQGNSA. CDR3 length equals 14 residues. The CDR3 DNA is TGTGCCAGCAGCTTAAACGGGAGATTCGAGACCCAGTACTTC. Its protein is CASSLNGRFETQYF.

The chain recombines TRBV25-1 with TRBJ1-4; a weak D match, TRBD1 (6 bases). CDR1 is MGHDK, CDR2 SYGVNS, per germline. V was pared by 3 bases and J by 7 bases, with 15 bases between. The CDR3 is 15 residues long. CDR3 protein: CASSDPTRGGEKLFF. CDR3 in DNA: TGTGCCAGCAGTGATCCAACCAGGGGCGGTGAAAAACTGTTTTTT.

The chain carries TRBV24-1 and TRBJ2-5; TRBD2 is a possible D gene (5 bases). Germline CDR1 and CDR2: KGHDR and SFDVKD. This CDR3 spans 16 amino acids. With 1 base removed from V and 2 bases from J, the gap between germline ends came to 13 bases. CDR3 amino acids: CATSDFGRGGQETQYF. The CDR3, as DNA: TGTGCCACCAGTGATTTTGGTAGAGGAGGTCAAGAGACCCAGTACTTC.

The V and J genes are TRBV6-5 and TRBJ1-1, with D uncertain. The CDR3 is 16 residues long. V was pared by 2 bases and J by 0 bases, with 13 bases between. In germline, CDR1 is MNHEY, CDR2 SVGAGI. CDR3 in DNA: TGTGCCAGCAGTTACGGTCAGTTAACGCTGAACACTGAAGCTTTCTTT. Amino acids: CASSYGQLTLNTEAFF.

The table lists this clone with a count of one. The chain combines TRBV6-1 with TRBJ2-7; 7 bases line up with TRBD1. Germline V gene lookup returns CDR1 MNHNS and CDR2 SASEGT. The CDR3 extends over 16 amino acids. The V and J ends lost 3 bases and 2 bases, in that order; junction bases with no gene match: 10. CDR3 loop: CASSETYRGTTYEQYF. The CDR3 DNA sequence: TGTGCCAGCAGTGAGACCTACAGGGGTACGACCTACGAGCAGTACTTC.

DNA of the CDR3: TGCAGCACGGACAGGGCGAGAGAAGCTTTCTTT. This gives the protein CSTDRAREAFF. This chain uses TRBV29-1 with TRBJ1-1; 8 nucleotides match TRBD1. The ends lost 8 bases at V and 8 bases at J; junction bases unmatched: 7. The CDR3 runs 11 residues. Germline assignment: CDR1 SQVTM and CDR2 ANQGSEA.

This chain uses TRBV3-1 (or the pseudogene TRBV3-2) with TRBJ2-4; 7 bases agree with TRBD2. The length of the CDR3 is 16 residues. Trimming removed 0 bases from V and 10 bases from J; junction bases left unmatched: 12. Per the germline V gene, CDR1 is LGHDT and CDR2 is YNNKEL (reference sequence). The DNA of the CDR3 is TGTGCCAGCAGCCAAGATATTTCATGGGGGGGAGGAATTCAGTACTTC. Amino acid sequence: CASSQDISWGGGIQYF.

This chain uses TRBV10-1 with TRBJ2-5, with a weak D call TRBD1 (5 bases). This CDR3 has 14 amino acids. The ends were cut back, 3 bases at V and 2 bases at J, with 10 bases in the middle. Germline CDR1 and CDR2: WNHNN and SYGVQD (reference sequence). The CDR3 nucleotides read TGCGCCAGCAGTGATCGACGGACACAAGAGACCCAGTACTTC. It specifies CASSDRRTQETQYF.

The genes are TRBV27 and TRBJ1-1; D unclear. The CDR3 length is 15 residues. The V gene's germline CDR1 is MNHEY and CDR2 SMNVEV (reference sequence). The V gene lost 6 bases and the J gene lost 0 bases, with 14 bases spanning the gap. The CDR3 loop reads CASSRALLMNTEAFF. CDR3 in DNA: TGTGCCAGCAGCCGAGCCCTTCTCATGAACACTGAAGCTTTCTTT.

The chain has TRBV2 and TRBJ2-1; D is uncertain. V gave up 7 bases and J gave up 6 bases, with 7 bases separating them. Germline V gene lookup returns CDR1 SNHLY and CDR2 FYNNEI. This CDR3 has 11 amino acids. The CDR3 bases are TGTGCCAGCAACTCCGGCAATGAGCAGTTCTTC. Translation: CASNSGNEQFF.

The J gene is TRBJ2-2, the V gene TRBV10-2; maybe TRBD2 (6 bases). The germline V gene has CDR1 WSHSY and CDR2 SAAADI. This CDR3 is 13 amino acids long. Deletions cut 5 bases from V and 6 bases from J, with 10 bases between. The CDR3 protein is CASSTGRPGELFF. In DNA form, the CDR3 reads TGCGCCAGCAGTACTGGGAGGCCCGGGGAGCTGTTTTTT.

The chain couples TRBV7-2 to TRBJ2-6; possible D gene TRBD1, 5 bases. Trimming took off 5 bases at V and 1 base at J, with 9 bases between the two ends. Germline V lookup: CDR1 SGHTA, CDR2 FQGNSA. The CDR3 is 15 amino acids. CDR3: CASSPRVSGANVLTF. Written as DNA, the CDR3 is TGTGCCAGCAGCCCCAGGGTTTCTGGGGCCAACGTCCTGACTTTC.

The rearrangement links TRBV21-1 to TRBJ1-2; no DNA check was done on the table's D call, TRBD1. TRBV21-1 is classified as a pseudogene. CDR3 length: 13 amino acids. CDR3 in DNA: TGTGCCATCCGGACAGGGGAGGACTATGGCTACACCTTC. Protein product: CAIRTGEDYGYTF.

The V and J genes are TRBV21-1 and TRBJ2-7; the D segment call TRBD2 is taken from the table without a DNA check. TRBV21-1 counts as a pseudogene. The CDR3 runs to 15 residues. CDR3 nucleotides: TGTGCCAGCAGCTCACGGAGGGACGGCCCCTACGAGCAGTACTTC. Translated, it gives CASSSRRDGPYEQYF.

This clone occurred once. The J gene is TRBJ1-2, the V gene TRBV6-5; D gene ambiguous. V was trimmed by 6 bases and J by 5 bases, leaving 13 bases between them. The CDR3 contains 13 residues. Germline loops: CDR1 MNHEY, CDR2 SVGAGI. The CDR3 region is CASRDLAEYGYTF. In DNA form, the CDR3 reads TGTGCCAGCAGGGATCTGGCGGAATATGGCTACACCTTC.

The chain links TRBV29-1 to TRBJ2-2; TRBD2 agrees at 8 bases. Looked up from germline, CDR1 is SQVTM and CDR2 is ANQGSEA. V lost 6 bases and J lost 0; bases outside the gene matches: 12. The CDR3 covers 17 residues. CDR3 sequence reads: CSVPAPGLGTNTGELFF. The CDR3 DNA reads as TGCAGCGTCCCCGCCCCGGGACTAGGAACGAACACCGGGGAGCTGTTTTTT.

V is TRBV6-6 and J is TRBJ2-3; no firm D call. The CDR3 runs 16 residues. Trimming removed 7 bases from V and 2 bases from J, with 19 bases in between. Germline values: CDR1 MNHNY, CDR2 SVGAGI (reference sequence). The CDR3 DNA follows: TGTGCCAGCAATCCGCGCCCCTCCCCCCCCACAGATACGCAGTATTTT. This translates into CASNPRPSPPTDTQYF.

This chain links TRBV4-1 with TRBJ2-5; D perhaps matches TRBD2 (6 bases). CDR1 and CDR2 (germline): MGHRA, YSYEKL. The CDR3 length is 14 residues. The germline V and J ends were trimmed by 1 base and 5 bases, with 11 bases remaining between them. This chain's CDR3 is CASSQGWRAETQYF. DNA of the CDR3: TGCGCCAGCAGCCAAGGGTGGAGGGCTGAGACCCAGTACTTC.

V gene TRBV5-6 combines with J gene TRBJ2-5; the D gene is possibly TRBD2 (6 bases). V was shortened by 2 bases and J by 5 bases, with 22 bases between the two germline ends. The CDR3 consists of 17 residues. CDR1 is SGHDT and CDR2 is YYEEEE in the germline V gene. CDR3: CASSFKTGSSAGETQYF. The DNA for the CDR3 is TGTGCCAGCAGCTTTAAAACGGGATCATCGGCGGGGGAGACCCAGTACTTC.

The V gene is TRBV6-5, the J gene TRBJ1-2, with unresolved D. V lost 9 bases and J 4 bases, leaving 12 bases between the germline ends. CDR1 MNHEY and CDR2 SVGAGI come from the germline V gene. CDR3 length: 12 residues. In nucleotides, the CDR3 is TGTGCCAGTCGGAATGAGGCCTATGGCTACACCTTC. This translates into CASRNEAYGYTF.

The chain is built from TRBV5-4 and TRBJ1-4; D perhaps matches TRBD1 (5 bases). The CDR3 extends over 14 amino acids. Germline CDR1 reads SGHNT; CDR2 reads YYREEE (reference sequence). V was clipped by 4 bases and J by 8 bases, with 15 bases between them. The DNA for the CDR3 is TGTGCCAGCAGCGCTGACTCGGGGGGGGAAAAACTGTTTTTT. Translating gives CASSADSGGEKLFF.

V and J are TRBV28 and TRBJ1-2; weak D call: TRBD1 (6 bases). Germline assignment: CDR1 MDHEN and CDR2 SYDVKM. Between the trimmed V and J ends, which lost 5 bases and 4 bases, there was a span of 14 bases. The CDR3 runs 14 residues. CDR3 bases: TGTGCCAGCAGTACCGGACAGCGAATCTATGGCTACACCTTC. Amino acid sequence: CASSTGQRIYGYTF.

The chain couples TRBV5-4 to TRBJ1-2, with 7 bases identical to TRBD1. V was clipped by 4 bases and J by 0 bases; unmatched bases: 3. Germline V gene sequence: CDR1 SGHNT, CDR2 YYREEE (reference sequence). The CDR3 contains 14 residues. The CDR3 coding sequence is TGTGCCAGCAGCATGACAGGGTCTAACTATGGCTACACCTTC. This gives the protein CASSMTGSNYGYTF.

The chain has TRBV5-5 and TRBJ1-2, with D hard to call. This CDR3 has 14 residues. CDR1 and CDR2 from the germline V gene are SGHKS and YYEKEE (reference sequence). Trimming left V 2 bases short and J 7 bases short, with 15 bases between. Here the CDR3 reads CASSFSPKTFGYTF. The CDR3 DNA reads as TGTGCCAGCAGCTTTTCCCCCAAGACATTTGGCTACACCTTC.

The genes are TRBV2 and TRBJ2-5; possible D gene TRBD1, 6 bases. Trimming removed 6 bases at V and 1 base at J, with 15 bases between. The CDR3 totals 15 residues. Germline V gene sequence: CDR1 SNHLY, CDR2 FYNNEI. The CDR3 loop reads CASRPRDTLQETQYF. The DNA for the CDR3 is TGTGCCAGCAGGCCTCGGGACACCCTCCAAGAGACCCAGTACTTC.

This clone came up once. V is TRBV9 and J is TRBJ1-1; 8 bases agree with TRBD1. This CDR3 is built from 15 residues. Germline V gene sequence: CDR1 SGDLS, CDR2 YYNGEE. V trimming: 4 bases; J trimming: 3 bases; junction bases outside the gene matches: 8. The CDR3: CASSPRTGRDTEAFF. The CDR3 coding sequence is TGTGCCAGCAGCCCCAGGACAGGGAGGGACACTGAAGCTTTCTTT.

The V and J genes are TRBV11-1 and TRBJ2-7; D might be TRBD1 (6 bases). This CDR3 has 15 amino acids. Per germline, CDR1 SGHAT and CDR2 FQDESV (reference sequence). V was trimmed by 5 bases and J by 0 bases, leaving 14 bases between them. The chain's CDR3 is CASSPQGSSSYEQYF. The CDR3 DNA reads TGTGCCAGCAGCCCACAGGGTTCGAGCTCCTACGAGCAGTACTTC.

V and J are TRBV10-1 and TRBJ2-1; 13 bases align to TRBD2. After removal of 4 bases from V and 7 bases from J, the junction contained 4 bases not matched to a gene. This CDR3 has 15 amino acids. Germline CDR1 WNHNN, CDR2 SYGVQD (reference sequence). This CDR3 is CASSVGTSGKNEQFF. CDR3 bases: TGCGCCAGCAGTGTCGGGACTAGCGGGAAGAATGAGCAGTTCTTC.

This CDR3 reads CASTPSWREPFYEQYF. The DNA for the CDR3 is TGTGCCAGCACACCTTCCTGGCGGGAGCCCTTCTACGAGCAGTACTTC. The J gene is TRBJ2-7, the V gene TRBV28, with TRBD2 matching over 7 bases. Germline V gives CDR1 MDHEN, CDR2 SYDVKM. This CDR3 comprises 16 residues. Losses at the gene ends were 7 bases for V and 3 bases for J; bases not matched to a gene: 15.